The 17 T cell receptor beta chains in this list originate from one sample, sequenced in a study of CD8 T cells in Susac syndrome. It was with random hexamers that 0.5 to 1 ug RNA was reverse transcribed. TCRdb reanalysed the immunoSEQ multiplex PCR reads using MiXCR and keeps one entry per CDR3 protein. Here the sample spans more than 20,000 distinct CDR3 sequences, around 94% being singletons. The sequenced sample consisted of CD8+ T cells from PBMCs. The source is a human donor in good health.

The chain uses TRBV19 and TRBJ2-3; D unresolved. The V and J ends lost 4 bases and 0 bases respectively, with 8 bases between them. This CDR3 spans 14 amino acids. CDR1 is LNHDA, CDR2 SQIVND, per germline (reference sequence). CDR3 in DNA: TGTGCCAGTAGTACCCGAGCTAGCACAGATACGCAGTATTTT. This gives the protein CASSTRASTDTQYF.

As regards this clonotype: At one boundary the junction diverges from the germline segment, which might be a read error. In nucleotides, the CDR3 is TGTGCCAGCAGCTTACAGGCGGGGGCGTACCTAAAAGAGGCCCAGTACTTC. Translation: CASSLQAGAYLKEAQYF. The chain uses TRBV7-8 and TRBJ2-5; possibly TRBD2 for D (7 bases). Germline V gene data show CDR1 as SGHVS and CDR2 as FQNEAQ. This CDR3 comprises 17 residues. Complete variable domain (other parts from reference TRBV7-8 and TRBJ2-5): GAGVSQSPRYKVAKRGQDVALRCDPISGHVSLFWYQQALGQGPEFLTYFQNEAQLDKSGLPSDRFFAERPEGSVSTLKIQRTQQEDSAVYLCASSLQAGAYLKEAQYFGPGTRLLVL.

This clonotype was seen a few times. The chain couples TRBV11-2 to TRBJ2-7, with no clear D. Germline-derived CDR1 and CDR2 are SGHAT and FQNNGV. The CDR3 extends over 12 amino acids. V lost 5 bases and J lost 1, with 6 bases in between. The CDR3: CASSPDSYEQYF. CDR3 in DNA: TGTGCCAGCAGCCCCGATTCCTACGAGCAGTACTTC. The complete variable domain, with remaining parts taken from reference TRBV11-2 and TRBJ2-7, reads EAGVAQSPRYKIIEKRQSVAFWCNPISGHATLYWYQQILGQGPKLLIQFQNNGVVDDSQLPKDRFSAERLKGVDSTLKIQPAKLEDSAVYLCASSPDSYEQYFGPGTRLTVT.

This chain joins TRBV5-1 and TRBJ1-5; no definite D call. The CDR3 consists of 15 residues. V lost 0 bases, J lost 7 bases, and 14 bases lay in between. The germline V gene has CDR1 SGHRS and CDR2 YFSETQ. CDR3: CASSLDGRVGQPQHF. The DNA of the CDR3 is TGCGCCAGCAGCTTGGACGGGAGGGTCGGCCAGCCCCAGCATTTT.

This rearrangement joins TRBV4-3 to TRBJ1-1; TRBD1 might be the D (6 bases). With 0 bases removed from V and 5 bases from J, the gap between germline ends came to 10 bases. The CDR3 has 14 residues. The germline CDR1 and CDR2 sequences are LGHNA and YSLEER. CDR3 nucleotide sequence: TGCGCCAGCAGCCAAGATCAGGGGACGACTGAAGCTTTCTTT. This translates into CASSQDQGTTEAFF.

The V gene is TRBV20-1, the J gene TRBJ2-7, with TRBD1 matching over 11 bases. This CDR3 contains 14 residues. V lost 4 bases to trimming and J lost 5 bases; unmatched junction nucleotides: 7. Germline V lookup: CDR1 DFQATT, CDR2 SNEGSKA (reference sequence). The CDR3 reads CSANSGTGGDEQYF. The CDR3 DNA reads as TGCAGTGCTAATTCCGGGACAGGGGGGGACGAGCAGTACTTC.

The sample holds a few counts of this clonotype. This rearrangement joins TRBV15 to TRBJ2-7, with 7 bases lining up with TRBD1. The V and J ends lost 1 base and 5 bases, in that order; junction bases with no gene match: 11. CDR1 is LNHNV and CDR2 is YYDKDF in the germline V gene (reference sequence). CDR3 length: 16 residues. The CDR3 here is CATSRALTGKRNEQYF. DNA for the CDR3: TGTGCCACCAGCAGAGCGCTGACAGGGAAAAGGAACGAGCAGTACTTC.

The CDR3: CASSSSVAEQFF. As DNA, the CDR3 is TGTGCCAGCAGCTCATCCGTAGCGGAGCAGTTCTTC. This chain joins TRBV13 and TRBJ2-1, with a weak D call TRBD2 (5 bases). This CDR3 is 12 amino acids long. V lost 4 bases, J lost 10 bases, and 11 bases lay in between. Germline CDR1 reads PRHDT; CDR2 reads FYEKMQ (reference sequence).

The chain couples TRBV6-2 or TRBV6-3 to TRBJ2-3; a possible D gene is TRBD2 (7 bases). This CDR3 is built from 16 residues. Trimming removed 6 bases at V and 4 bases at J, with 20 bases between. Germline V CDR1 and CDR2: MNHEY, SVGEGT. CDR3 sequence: CASSNGWRGPPDTQYF. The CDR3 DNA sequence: TGTGCCAGCAGCAACGGTTGGCGGGGGCCGCCAGATACGCAGTATTTT.

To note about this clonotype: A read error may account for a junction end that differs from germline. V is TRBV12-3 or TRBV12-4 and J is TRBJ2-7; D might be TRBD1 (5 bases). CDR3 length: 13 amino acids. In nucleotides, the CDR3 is TGTGCCAGCAGTTTCGGGCAGGGCTACGAGCGGTACTTC. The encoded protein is CASSFGQGYERYF.

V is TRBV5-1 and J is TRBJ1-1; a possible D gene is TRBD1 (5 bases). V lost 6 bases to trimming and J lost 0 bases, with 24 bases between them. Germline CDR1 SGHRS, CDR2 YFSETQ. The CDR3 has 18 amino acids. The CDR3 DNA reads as TGCGCCAGCAAACGCCAGGGTGTTCGATCGCTTATGAACACTGAAGCTTTCTTT. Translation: CASKRQGVRSLMNTEAFF.

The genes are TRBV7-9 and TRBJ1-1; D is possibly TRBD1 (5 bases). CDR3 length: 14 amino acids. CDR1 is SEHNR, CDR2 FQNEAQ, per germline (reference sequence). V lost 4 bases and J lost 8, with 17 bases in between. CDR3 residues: CASSSNLQGHEAFF. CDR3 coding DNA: TGTGCCAGCAGCTCCAACCTTCAGGGTCACGAAGCTTTCTTT.

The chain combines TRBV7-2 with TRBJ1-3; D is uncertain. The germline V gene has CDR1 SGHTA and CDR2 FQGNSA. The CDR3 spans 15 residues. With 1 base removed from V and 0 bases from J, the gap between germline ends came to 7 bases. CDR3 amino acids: CASSLDGFSGNTIYF. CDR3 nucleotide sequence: TGTGCCAGCAGCTTAGACGGATTCTCTGGAAACACCATATATTTT.

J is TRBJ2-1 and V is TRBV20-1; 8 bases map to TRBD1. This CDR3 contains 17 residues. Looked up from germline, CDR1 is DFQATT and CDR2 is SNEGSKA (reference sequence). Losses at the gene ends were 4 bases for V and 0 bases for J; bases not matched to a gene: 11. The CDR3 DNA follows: TGCAGTGCTACCAAAAGCAGGGGGCATAGCTCCTACAATGAGCAGTTCTTC. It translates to CSATKSRGHSSYNEQFF.

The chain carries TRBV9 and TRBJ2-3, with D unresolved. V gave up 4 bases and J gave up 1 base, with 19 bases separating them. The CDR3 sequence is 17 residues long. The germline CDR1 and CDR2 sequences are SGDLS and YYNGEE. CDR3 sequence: CASSPATVNYRTDTQYF. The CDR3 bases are TGTGCCAGCAGCCCCGCCACGGTAAACTACCGCACAGATACGCAGTATTTT.

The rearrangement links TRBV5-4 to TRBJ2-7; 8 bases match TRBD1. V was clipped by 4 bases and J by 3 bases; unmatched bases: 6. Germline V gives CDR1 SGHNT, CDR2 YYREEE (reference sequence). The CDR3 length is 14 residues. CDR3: CASSAGQGGYEQYF. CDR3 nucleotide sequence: TGTGCCAGCAGCGCCGGACAGGGTGGCTACGAGCAGTACTTC.

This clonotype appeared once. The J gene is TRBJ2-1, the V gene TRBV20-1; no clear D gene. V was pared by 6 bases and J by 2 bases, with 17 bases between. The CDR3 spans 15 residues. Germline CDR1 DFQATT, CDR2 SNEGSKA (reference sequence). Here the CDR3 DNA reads TGCAGTGCCTACTCACGAGAAGGGACCTACAATGAGCAGTTCTTC. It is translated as CSAYSREGTYNEQFF.